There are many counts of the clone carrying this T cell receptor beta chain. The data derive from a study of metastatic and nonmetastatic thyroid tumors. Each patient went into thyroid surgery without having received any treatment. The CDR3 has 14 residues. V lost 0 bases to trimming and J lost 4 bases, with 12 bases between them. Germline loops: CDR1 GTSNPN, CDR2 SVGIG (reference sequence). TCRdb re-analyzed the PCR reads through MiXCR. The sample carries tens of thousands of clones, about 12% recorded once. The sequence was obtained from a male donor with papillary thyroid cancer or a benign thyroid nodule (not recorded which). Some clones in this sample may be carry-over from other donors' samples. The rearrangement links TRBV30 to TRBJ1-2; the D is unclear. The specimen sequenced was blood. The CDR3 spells CAWSVDIDGYGYTF. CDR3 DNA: TGTGCCTGGAGTGTAGATATTGACGGCTATGGCTACACCTTC.